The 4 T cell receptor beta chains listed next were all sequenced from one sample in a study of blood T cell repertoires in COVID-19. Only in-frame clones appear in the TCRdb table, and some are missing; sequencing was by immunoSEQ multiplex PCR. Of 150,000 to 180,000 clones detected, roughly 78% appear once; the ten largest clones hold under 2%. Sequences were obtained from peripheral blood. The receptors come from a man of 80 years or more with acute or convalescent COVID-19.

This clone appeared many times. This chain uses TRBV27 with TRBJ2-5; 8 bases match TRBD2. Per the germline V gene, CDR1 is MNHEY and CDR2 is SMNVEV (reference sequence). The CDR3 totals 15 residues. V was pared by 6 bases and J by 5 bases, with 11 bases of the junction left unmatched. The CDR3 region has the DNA TGTGCCAGCAGATTACGAGCGGGAGTGGGGGAGACCCAGTACTTC. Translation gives CASRLRAGVGETQYF.

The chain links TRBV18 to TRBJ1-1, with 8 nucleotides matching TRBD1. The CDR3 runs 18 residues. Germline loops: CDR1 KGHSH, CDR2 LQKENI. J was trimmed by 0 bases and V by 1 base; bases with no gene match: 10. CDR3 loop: CASSPQRQGARLNTEAFF. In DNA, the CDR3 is TGTGCCAGCTCACCACAGCGGCAGGGGGCGAGGCTGAACACTGAAGCTTTCTTT. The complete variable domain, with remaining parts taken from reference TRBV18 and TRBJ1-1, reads NAGVMQNPRHLVRRRGQEARLRCSPMKGHSHVYWYRQLPEEGLKFMVYLQKENIIDESGMPKERFSAEFPKEGPSILRIQQVVRGDSAAYFCASSPQRQGARLNTEAFFGQGTRLTVV.

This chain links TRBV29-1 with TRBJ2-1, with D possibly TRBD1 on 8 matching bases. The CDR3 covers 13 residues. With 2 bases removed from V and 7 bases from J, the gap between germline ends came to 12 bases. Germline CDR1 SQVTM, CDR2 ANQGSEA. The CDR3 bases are TGCAGCGTTGAAAAACAGGGGGGGAATGAGCAGTTCTTC. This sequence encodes CSVEKQGGNEQFF.

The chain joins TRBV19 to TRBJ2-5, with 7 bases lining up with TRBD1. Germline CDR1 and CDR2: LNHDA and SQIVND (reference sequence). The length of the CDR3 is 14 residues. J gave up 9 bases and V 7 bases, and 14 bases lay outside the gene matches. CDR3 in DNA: TGTGCCAGTACCCGGACAGGTTCCGAGGGGGCCCAGTACTTC. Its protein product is CASTRTGSEGAQYF.